These 30 T cell receptor beta chains were all obtained from the same sample, sequenced in a study of shared clonotypes between healthy human individuals. As defined, naive CD8 cells were CD45RO-negative and positively selected for CCR7, with terminally differentiated effector memory CD45RA+ cells excluded. Generated by immunoSEQ multiplex PCR, the TCRdb table keeps only in-frame clones and is missing some. Among under 1 million clones, about 96% were seen once, and the ten largest hold less than 0.25%. The sequencing input was naive CD8+ T cells sorted from blood. These receptors were obtained from a man aged 25-40 years in good health.

As regards this clone: The sample holds other DNA sequences that translate to the same CDR3. The chain has TRBV18 and TRBJ2-1; a possible D gene is TRBD2 (6 bases). CDR3 length: 13 residues. Germline V gene sequence: CDR1 KGHSH, CDR2 LQKENI. Between the trimmed V and J ends, which lost 3 bases and 3 bases, there was a span of 6 bases. DNA for the CDR3: TGTGCCAGCTCACCCGGGAGCTACAATGAGCAGTTCTTC. It codes for CASSPGSYNEQFF.

This clone was counted a single time. The J gene is TRBJ2-6, the V gene TRBV7-9; D is tentatively TRBD1 or TRBD2 (5 bases each). This CDR3 spans 15 amino acids. The V end lost 3 bases, the J end lost 4 bases, and 10 bases lay between the germline ends. The V gene's germline CDR1 is SEHNR and CDR2 FQNEAQ (reference sequence). The CDR3, as DNA: TGTGCCAGCAGCTTGTCCGGGGCAGGGGCCAACGTCCTGACTTTC. This codes for CASSLSGAGANVLTF.

The chain couples TRBV5-1 to TRBJ2-5; 10 nucleotides line up with TRBD2. Losses at the gene ends were 6 bases for V and 3 bases for J; bases not matched to a gene: 11. CDR1 is SGHRS, CDR2 YFSETQ, per germline. There are 16 residues in the CDR3. The CDR3 region is CASTLPTGTSEETQYF. In nucleotides, the CDR3 is TGCGCCAGCACCCTACCGACCGGGACTAGCGAAGAGACCCAGTACTTC.

This chain joins TRBV7-8 and TRBJ2-7, with 7 bases identical to TRBD1. The ends lost 5 bases at V and 2 bases at J; junction bases unmatched: 6. This CDR3 has 14 residues. Germline CDR1 SGHVS, CDR2 FQNEAQ. CDR3 in amino acids: CASSPPTGAYEQYF. The DNA of the CDR3 is TGTGCCAGCAGCCCCCCAACAGGGGCCTACGAGCAGTACTTC.

This chain connects TRBV11-2 to TRBJ2-2; 7 bases fit TRBD2. Germline trimming cut 5 bases from V and 4 bases from J; bases unmatched to any gene: 13. The CDR3 is 17 residues long. Germline V CDR1 and CDR2: SGHAT, FQNNGV. The CDR3 region is CASSPYSTSPITGELFF. As DNA, the CDR3 is TGTGCCAGCAGCCCATATTCGACTAGCCCTATCACCGGGGAGCTGTTTTTT.

The chain joins TRBV2 to TRBJ2-1; 11 bases align to TRBD2. Germline V gene sequence: CDR1 SNHLY, CDR2 FYNNEI. The CDR3 length is 15 residues. Trimming cost V 8 bases and J 5 bases; bases outside gene matches: 8. The chain's CDR3 is CASVTSGRGNNEQFF. The CDR3 DNA sequence: TGTGCCAGCGTAACTAGCGGGAGAGGAAACAATGAGCAGTTCTTC.

The rearrangement joins TRBV10-1 to TRBJ2-7; TRBD1 matches at 9 bases. J was trimmed by 3 bases and V by 2 bases; bases with no gene match: 11. The CDR3 spans 17 residues. Germline assignment: CDR1 WNHNN and CDR2 SYGVQD (reference sequence). Here the CDR3 DNA reads TGCGCCAGCAGTGAGGGACAGGGGTGTCGGCGTATCTACGAGCAGTACTTC. Its protein is CASSEGQGCRRIYEQYF.

The count of this clone is one. The chain is built from TRBV2 and TRBJ2-1, with TRBD2 matching 13 bases. Trimming took 5 bases from V and 0 from J; bases not matched to a gene: 10. The CDR3 has 19 amino acids. The germline V gene encodes CDR1 SNHLY and CDR2 FYNNEI. The CDR3 coding sequence is TGTGCCAGCAGTTTCCCGGGACTAGCGGGATTGATCTCCTACAATGAGCAGTTCTTC. Translation gives CASSFPGLAGLISYNEQFF.

The chain recombines TRBV5-1 with TRBJ2-1; 8 nucleotides match TRBD2. CDR1 SGHRS and CDR2 YFSETQ come from the germline V gene. Trimming at V came to 9 bases and at J to 7 bases, leaving 12 bases not matched to a gene. The CDR3 contains 14 residues. The CDR3 DNA follows: TGCGCCACCTCAGCGGGACTAGAGGGTAATGAGCAGTTCTTC. This codes for CATSAGLEGNEQFF.

Only one count was recorded for this clone. The sample carries other DNA sequences with the same CDR3. The rearrangement joins TRBV13 to TRBJ2-1; D gene unclear. Germline-derived CDR1 and CDR2 are PRHDT and FYEKMQ (reference sequence). Between the trimmed V and J ends, which lost 2 bases and 5 bases, there was a span of 1 base. The CDR3 extends over 11 amino acids. The CDR3 sequence is CASSLNNEQFF. In DNA form, the CDR3 reads TGTGCCAGCAGCTTAAACAATGAGCAGTTCTTC.

The chain joins TRBV11-2 to TRBJ2-3; 10 bases agree with TRBD1. The V gene's germline CDR1 is SGHAT and CDR2 FQNNGV. The CDR3 runs to 16 residues. V lost 1 base, J lost 6 bases, and 7 bases stayed unmatched. CDR3 coding DNA: TGTGCCAGCAGCTTAGGGTGGGACAGGGGAGACGATACGCAGTATTTT. Translating it yields CASSLGWDRGDDTQYF.

The J gene is TRBJ1-5, the V gene TRBV18; D gene uncertain. The germline CDR1 and CDR2 sequences are KGHSH and LQKENI. There are 17 residues in the CDR3. V was clipped by 2 bases and J by 3 bases, with 17 bases between them. CDR3 bases: TGTGCCAGCTCACCAAGAAGGTCCCAAGTTGACAATCAGCCCCAGCATTTT. Encoded protein: CASSPRRSQVDNQPQHF.

V and J are TRBV5-1 and TRBJ2-7; unclear D gene. Germline V gene lookup returns CDR1 SGHRS and CDR2 YFSETQ. The CDR3 length is 14 residues. The V and J ends lost 9 bases and 3 bases respectively, with 19 bases between them. The DNA for the CDR3 is TGCGCCACCCCCGTAGCTAAAGATGGCTACGAGCAGTACTTC. It yields the protein CATPVAKDGYEQYF.

The chain employs TRBV7-9 and TRBJ2-7, with 9 bases matching TRBD1. Unmatched junction bases numbered 9, after V lost 4 bases and J lost 2 bases. Germline assignment: CDR1 SEHNR and CDR2 FQNEAQ (reference sequence). The CDR3 runs 16 residues. The DNA for the CDR3 is TGTGCCAGCAGCTCCACCTCACGGACAGGGGCCTACGAGCAGTACTTC. Translated: CASSSTSRTGAYEQYF.

This clone was counted once. This chain links TRBV14 with TRBJ1-3; maybe TRBD1 (5 bases). Germline lookup yields CDR1 SGHDN and CDR2 FVKESK. The CDR3 is 16 residues long. The ends were cut back, 1 base at V and 2 bases at J, with 12 bases in the middle. This CDR3 reads CASSQVGGFTGNTIYF. In DNA form, the CDR3 reads TGTGCCAGCAGCCAAGTTGGGGGTTTTACTGGAAACACCATATATTTT.

The genes are TRBV5-1 and TRBJ2-5; TRBD2 matches 7 bases. V lost 5 bases and J lost 0; bases outside the gene matches: 7. The CDR3 totals 15 residues. Per the germline V gene, CDR1 is SGHRS and CDR2 is YFSETQ. In DNA, the CDR3 is TGCGCCAGCAGTTGGTCTAGCGGAGACCAAGAGACCCAGTACTTC. This gives the protein CASSWSSGDQETQYF.

This rearrangement joins TRBV5-6 to TRBJ2-1, with 11 bases matching TRBD2. The germline V gene encodes CDR1 SGHDT and CDR2 YYEEEE. The CDR3 sequence is 14 residues long. J gave up 6 bases and V 3 bases, and 2 bases lay outside the gene matches. CDR3 nucleotide sequence: TGTGCCAGCAGCTACACTAGCGGGAGCAATGAGCAGTTCTTC. It is translated as CASSYTSGSNEQFF.

A note on this clone: Other nucleotide sequences in the sample specify the same CDR3. The rearrangement uses TRBV6-5 and TRBJ1-2, with D unresolved. Per germline, CDR1 MNHEY and CDR2 SVGAGI. The CDR3 totals 13 residues. The V and J ends lost 4 bases and 2 bases respectively, with 8 bases between them. The CDR3 here is CASSWTGNYGYTF. Written as DNA, the CDR3 is TGTGCCAGCAGTTGGACGGGCAACTATGGCTACACCTTC.

As to this clone: One end of the junction does not line up with germline, which may come from a read error. The chain carries TRBV19 and TRBJ2-5; 8 bases align to TRBD1. The CDR3 spans 14 residues. Germline V gives CDR1 LNHDA, CDR2 SQIVND (reference sequence). The chain's CDR3 is CASSPSYLGQGAHF. CDR3 nucleotides: TGTGCCAGTAGTCCATCTTACCTCGGACAGGGAGCCCACTTC.

This clone has more than one count but fewer than ten. The chain recombines TRBV30 with TRBJ1-1; tentative D call: TRBD1 (5 bases). From germline, CDR1 is GTSNPN and CDR2 SVGIG (reference sequence). The CDR3 totals 13 residues. Trimming left V 5 bases short and J 1 base short, with 11 bases between. The CDR3 here is CAWDLGGNTEAFF. The CDR3 coding sequence is TGTGCCTGGGACCTGGGGGGGAACACTGAAGCTTTCTTT.

This chain uses TRBV10-1 with TRBJ2-7, with D unclear. The germline CDR1 and CDR2 sequences are WNHNN and SYGVQD (reference sequence). The CDR3 length is 13 residues. V was pared by 0 bases and J by 5 bases, with 8 bases between. The CDR3 nucleotides read TGCGCCAGCAGTGAGTCACTGGGAAACGAGCAGTACTTC. Its translation: CASSESLGNEQYF.

The V and J genes are TRBV7-9 and TRBJ1-2; D is perhaps TRBD1 (5 bases). The CDR3 sequence is 14 residues long. The V end was cut by 6 bases, the J end by 0 bases, with 11 bases between. Germline loops: CDR1 SEHNR, CDR2 FQNEAQ (reference sequence). The CDR3 DNA reads as TGTGCCAGCAGATCTGACAGAGCTAACTATGGCTACACCTTC. It yields the protein CASRSDRANYGYTF.

The CDR3 reads CASSQPAGGLTGELFF. The CDR3 nucleotides are TGCGCCAGCAGCCAACCAGCGGGAGGGCTCACCGGGGAGCTGTTTTTT. J is TRBJ2-2 and V is TRBV4-3, with 10 bases aligning to TRBD2. The CDR3 has 16 amino acids. J was trimmed by 4 bases and V by 2 bases; bases with no gene match: 4. Germline V gene lookup returns CDR1 LGHNA and CDR2 YSLEER.

This sequence joins TRBV5-6 and TRBJ1-1; tentatively, D is TRBD1 (5 bases). Trimming removed 1 base at V and 4 bases at J, with 14 bases between. CDR3 length: 15 amino acids. Germline CDR1 and CDR2: SGHDT and YYEEEE. The CDR3 DNA sequence: TGTGCCAGCAGCTTGCCTCCAGGGCGTCGCACTGAAGCTTTCTTT. It yields the protein CASSLPPGRRTEAFF.

V is TRBV11-3 and J is TRBJ2-2; a weak D match, TRBD2 (5 bases). This CDR3 contains 16 residues. V lost 6 bases, J lost 4 bases, and 18 bases lay in between. In germline, CDR1 is SGHNT, CDR2 YENEEA. CDR3 nucleotide sequence: TGTGCCAGCAGAATAATGCACGGGAAGAGCACCGGGGAGCTGTTTTTT. Translated, it gives CASRIMHGKSTGELFF.

The genes are TRBV2 and TRBJ2-3; D uncertain. The length of the CDR3 is 14 residues. From germline, CDR1 is SNHLY and CDR2 FYNNEI. V was trimmed by 0 bases and J by 0 bases, leaving 4 bases between them. CDR3 amino acids: CASSEAGSTDTQYF. Here the CDR3 DNA reads TGTGCCAGCAGTGAAGCGGGGAGCACAGATACGCAGTATTTT. Based on the CDR3 plus reference TRBV2 and TRBJ2-3, the full variable domain is EPEVTQTPSHQVTQMGQEVILRCVPISNHLYFYWYRQILGQKVEFLVSFYNNEISEKSEIFDDQFSVERPDGSNFTLKIRSTKLEDSAMYFCASSEAGSTDTQYFGPGTRLTVL.

A note on this clone: Other nucleotide sequences from this sample produce the same CDR3. The chain links TRBV7-2 to TRBJ2-7; D not certain. The V end was cut by 2 bases, the J end by 4 bases, with 6 bases between. Germline lookup yields CDR1 SGHTA and CDR2 FQGNSA. The CDR3 is 12 amino acids. The CDR3 protein is CASSLNGYEQYF. As DNA, the CDR3 is TGTGCCAGCAGCTTAAACGGTTACGAGCAGTACTTC.

This chain links TRBV4-2 with TRBJ2-1, with 10 bases that match TRBD2. Germline lookup yields CDR1 LGHNA and CDR2 YNFKEQ. The V segment lost 1 base and the J segment 4 bases; nucleotides outside the gene matches: 4. This CDR3 has 16 residues. The CDR3 loop is CASSQVGTSEYNEQFF. In DNA, the CDR3 is TGTGCCAGCAGCCAAGTGGGGACTAGCGAATACAATGAGCAGTTCTTC.

The genes are TRBV5-1 and TRBJ1-2; D might be TRBD1 (5 bases). V was shortened by 4 bases and J by 8 bases, with 21 bases between the two germline ends. The V gene's germline CDR1 is SGHRS and CDR2 YFSETQ. The CDR3 is 15 residues long. The CDR3 sequence is CASSPVPTGTEGYTF. CDR3 DNA sequence: TGCGCCAGCAGCCCCGTTCCCACTGGGACGGAGGGCTACACCTTC. The full variable domain, with the rest looked up from reference TRBV5-1 and TRBJ1-2, is KAGVTQTPRYLIKTRGQQVTLSCSPISGHRSVSWYQQTPGQGLQFLFEYFSETQRNKGNFPGRFSGRQFSNSRSEMNVSTLELGDSALYLCASSPVPTGTEGYTFGSGTRLTVV.

The chain is built from TRBV6-1 and TRBJ2-3; maybe TRBD1 (5 bases). The ends were cut back, 3 bases at V and 2 bases at J, with 12 bases in the middle. The CDR3 is made up of 15 amino acids. CDR1 and CDR2 (germline): MNHNS, SASEGT. The CDR3 DNA reads as TGTGCCAGCAGTGAGGGGCCCGTCCACACAGATACGCAGTATTTT. It is translated as CASSEGPVHTDTQYF.